One and the same sample provided the 16 T cell receptor beta chains below, sequenced in a study of OX40 agonist ivuxolimab in advanced cancers. Sequencing used immunoSEQ multiplex PCR; TCRdb keeps in-frame clones, though not all of them. The table records tens of thousands of clones, 65% to 85% of them present only once. This specimen consisted of CD4+ or CD8+ T cells sorted from blood, obtained in a trial of the OX40 agonist ivuxolimab. These receptor sequences come from an adult with an advanced solid tumor such as melanoma, head and neck, liver or kidney cancer.

A note on this clone: The sample holds other DNA sequences that translate to the same CDR3. The rearrangement links TRBV29-1 to TRBJ2-3; D gene unclear. The CDR3 is 12 residues long. Trimming took off 3 bases at V and 0 bases at J, with 4 bases between the two ends. Per germline, CDR1 SQVTM and CDR2 ANQGSEA. The CDR3, as DNA: TGCAGCGTTGAGTATAGCACAGATACGCAGTATTTT. Encoded protein: CSVEYSTDTQYF.

This rearrangement joins TRBV15 to TRBJ2-3; TRBD1 agrees at 8 bases. From germline, CDR1 is LNHNV and CDR2 YYDKDF (reference sequence). The CDR3 is 16 residues long. V trimming: 4 bases; J trimming: 5 bases; junction bases outside the gene matches: 11. The CDR3 DNA is TGTGCCACCAGCACCCGTCAGGGGGCGCGGGTAGATACGCAGTATTTT. Translating gives CATSTRQGARVDTQYF.

V is TRBV7-6 and J is TRBJ2-3; the D is unclear. The CDR3 spans 16 residues. With 1 base removed from V and 2 bases from J, the gap between germline ends came to 13 bases. The germline V gene encodes CDR1 SGHVS and CDR2 FNYEAQ. In nucleotides, the CDR3 is TGTGCCAGCAGCTTAGGTCCTAGAGGAAACACAGATACGCAGTATTTT. The encoded protein is CASSLGPRGNTDTQYF.

This clone occurred a few times. The chain joins TRBV10-3 to TRBJ1-5; no clear D. Trimming removed 3 bases from V and 9 bases from J, with 9 bases in between. This CDR3 is 12 amino acids long. The germline V gene has CDR1 ENHRY and CDR2 SYGVKD. CDR3: CAISEGRWPQHF. CDR3 DNA sequence: TGTGCCATCAGTGAAGGGAGATGGCCCCAGCATTTT.

This sequence joins TRBV6-6 and TRBJ2-7, with D uncertain. This CDR3 has 13 amino acids. With 0 bases removed from V and 3 bases from J, the gap between germline ends came to 6 bases. Per the germline V gene, CDR1 is MNHNY and CDR2 is SVGAGI (reference sequence). The CDR3, as DNA: TGTGCCAGCAGTTACTCAGCGAGCTACGAGCAGTACTTC. Residues: CASSYSASYEQYF.

The chain combines TRBV2 with TRBJ2-3; D remains unclear. CDR1 SNHLY and CDR2 FYNNEI come from the germline V gene. This CDR3 region has 14 residues. With 1 base removed from V and 1 base from J, the gap between germline ends came to 6 bases. DNA of the CDR3: TGTGCCAGCAGTGAAGGAAGGGGCACAGATACGCAGTATTTT. As protein: CASSEGRGTDTQYF. The full variable domain, in which reference TRBV2 and TRBJ2-3 provide the parts outside the CDR3, is EPEVTQTPSHQVTQMGQEVILRCVPISNHLYFYWYRQILGQKVEFLVSFYNNEISEKSEIFDDQFSVERPDGSNFTLKIRSTKLEDSAMYFCASSEGRGTDTQYFGPGTRLTVL.

This chain joins TRBV25-1 and TRBJ1-1, with D tentatively TRBD1 (5 bases). The V end was cut by 6 bases, the J end by 5 bases, with 10 bases between. Germline V CDR1 and CDR2: MGHDK, SYGVNS. The length of the CDR3 is 12 residues. As DNA, the CDR3 is TGTGCCAGCAGGGAGGGGTGGACTGAAGCTTTCTTT. Translating it yields CASREGWTEAFF.

V usage is TRBV11-2 and J usage is TRBJ2-7; 10 positions match TRBD1. The V and J ends lost 5 bases and 6 bases, in that order; junction bases with no gene match: 10. Germline V gene lookup returns CDR1 SGHAT and CDR2 FQNNGV. The CDR3 runs to 15 residues. The CDR3 reads CASSRTGTGVSEQYF. The CDR3 DNA reads as TGTGCCAGCAGCAGGACCGGGACAGGGGTTAGCGAGCAGTACTTC.

The chain is built from TRBV14 and TRBJ2-1; TRBD2 is a possible D gene (6 bases). Deletions cut 2 bases from V and 2 bases from J, with 7 bases between. CDR3 size: 14 residues. Germline V gives CDR1 SGHDN, CDR2 FVKESK. The CDR3 here is CASSQSGAYNEQFF. The CDR3 DNA reads TGTGCCAGCAGCCAATCGGGGGCCTACAATGAGCAGTTCTTC. The full variable domain, completed using reference TRBV14 and TRBJ2-1, is EAGVTQFPSHSVIEKGQTVTLRCDPISGHDNLYWYRRVMGKEIKFLLHFVKESKQDESGMPNNRFLAERTGGTYSTLKVQPAELEDSGVYFCASSQSGAYNEQFFGPGTRLTVL.

The chain couples TRBV4-2 to TRBJ1-3, with TRBD1 matching over 7 bases. With 0 bases clipped from V and 2 bases from J, the junction kept 4 bases outside the gene matches. Germline V lookup: CDR1 LGHNA, CDR2 YNFKEQ. CDR3 size: 16 residues. The CDR3, as DNA: TGTGCCAGCAGCCAAGATTTGACAGGGCCTGGAAACACCATATATTTT. This encodes CASSQDLTGPGNTIYF.

CDR3 DNA sequence: TGCGCCAGCAGCTTGGTGTCCGGCACTGAAGCTTTCTTT. Protein product: CASSLVSGTEAFF. The rearrangement uses TRBV5-1 and TRBJ1-1; the D is unclear. The V and J ends lost 0 bases and 4 bases respectively, with 7 bases between them. Germline V gives CDR1 SGHRS, CDR2 YFSETQ. The CDR3 is 13 residues long.

The CDR3 DNA sequence: TGTGCCAGCAGGGCCGGGACCGAGAGCTCCTATAATTCACCCCTCCACTTT. It codes for CASRAGTESSYNSPLHF. The genes are TRBV2 and TRBJ1-6, with D perhaps TRBD1 (5 bases). Germline values: CDR1 SNHLY, CDR2 FYNNEI. Trimming pared 6 bases from V and 0 bases from J, leaving 15 bases between. The CDR3 runs 17 residues.

The chain couples TRBV10-2 to TRBJ1-2; D is possibly TRBD1 (5 bases). Germline-derived CDR1 and CDR2 are WSHSY and SAAADI. CDR3 size: 15 residues. Deletions cut 8 bases from V and 2 bases from J, with 18 bases between. CDR3 bases: TGCGCCAGCCGGGACGGACTACTCGCCAACTATGGCTACACCTTC. Translating gives CASRDGLLANYGYTF.

V and J are TRBV28 and TRBJ2-3, with a possible D match to TRBD2 (10 bases). Trimming removed 4 bases from V and 6 bases from J, with 32 bases in between. Germline values: CDR1 MDHEN, CDR2 SYDVKM. The CDR3 is 20 residues long. CDR3 sequence: CASSSDPGQGSGGARDTQYF. In nucleotides, the CDR3 is TGTGCCAGCAGTTCAGATCCAGGACAGGGGAGCGGGGGGGCAAGGGATACGCAGTATTTT.

This clone appeared a single time. This chain links TRBV5-4 with TRBJ2-7, with TRBD2 as a possible D gene (5 bases). This CDR3 is built from 12 residues. Germline CDR1 is SGHNT and CDR2 is YYREEE (reference sequence). The ends were cut back, 1 base at V and 7 bases at J, with 9 bases in the middle. In DNA, the CDR3 is TGTGCCAGCAGCTTGAAGGGCGGGGAGCAGTACTTC. This encodes CASSLKGGEQYF.

This chain connects TRBV9 to TRBJ2-7; the match to TRBD2 covers 12 bases. Germline V gives CDR1 SGDLS, CDR2 YYNGEE. The CDR3 sequence is 16 residues long. V lost 0 bases, J lost 5 bases, and 6 bases stayed unmatched. For the CDR3, the DNA is TGTGCCAGCAGCGTAGAGCCGCTAGCGGGGGGGCACGAGCAGTACTTC. Amino acid sequence: CASSVEPLAGGHEQYF.